The clone carrying this T cell receptor beta chain was seen a handful of times. Its antigen is unknown. TCRdb re-derived calls from the 5' RACE reads in MiXCR, one entry per CDR3 protein. Seen here are about half a million distinct CDR3 sequences, 15% to 20% observed once, and the top ten hold about 12%. These data originate in a study of T-cell memory formation after mild COVID-19. In the study overall: Clusters were largely donor specific.

The study, taken as a whole, reports: Memory sampled before infection contained some responding clones, suggesting cross-reactive memory joined. Clones which contracted sat mainly in CM and EM if CD4+, and in EMRA if CD8+.

V gave up 7 bases and J gave up 7 bases; unmatched junction bases: 10. The germline V gene has CDR1 SQVTM and CDR2 ANQGSEA. This CDR3 is 14 amino acids long. The sequence was obtained from an adult woman who had mild COVID-19 (a few samples of this study predate the infection). Cell type and time point are not known. Material: PBMCs or a T cell subset sorted from them (not recorded which). The genes are TRBV29-1 and TRBJ1-2; TRBD1 agrees at 12 bases. Here the CDR3 reads CSASGQGALGGYTF. CDR3 nucleotide sequence: TGCAGCGCGTCGGGACAGGGGGCCTTAGGTGGCTACACCTTC.